This TCR beta chain was obtained from a study of ipilimumab plus nivolumab after autologous stem cell transplantation. Study context: The myeloma cohort included high-risk transplant-naive patients and patients relapsing within 3 years of a first autologous transplant. Study observations and caveats: TCR repertoire, Treg phenotype and gut microbiota reportedly support more study of this approach.

As for this clone: What it recognizes is unknown.

Trimming cost V 7 bases and J 8 bases, with 15 bases left between them. This CDR3 is 13 amino acids long. Germline V gives CDR1 MNHNS, CDR2 SASEGT. Here immunoSEQ multiplex PCR was the method, and the copy in TCRdb shows in-frame clones only, minus some. Here the sample spans tens of thousands of clones, roughly 90% being singletons. This clonotype was sampled from a male donor with multiple myeloma. This sequence joins TRBV6-1 and TRBJ2-4; D not certain. Sequences were derived from PBMCs, sampled in a trial of ipilimumab plus nivolumab as post-transplant consolidation. The CDR3 reads CASKGPPVHIQYF. The CDR3 bases are TGTGCCAGCAAAGGCCCCCCGGTCCACATTCAGTACTTC.